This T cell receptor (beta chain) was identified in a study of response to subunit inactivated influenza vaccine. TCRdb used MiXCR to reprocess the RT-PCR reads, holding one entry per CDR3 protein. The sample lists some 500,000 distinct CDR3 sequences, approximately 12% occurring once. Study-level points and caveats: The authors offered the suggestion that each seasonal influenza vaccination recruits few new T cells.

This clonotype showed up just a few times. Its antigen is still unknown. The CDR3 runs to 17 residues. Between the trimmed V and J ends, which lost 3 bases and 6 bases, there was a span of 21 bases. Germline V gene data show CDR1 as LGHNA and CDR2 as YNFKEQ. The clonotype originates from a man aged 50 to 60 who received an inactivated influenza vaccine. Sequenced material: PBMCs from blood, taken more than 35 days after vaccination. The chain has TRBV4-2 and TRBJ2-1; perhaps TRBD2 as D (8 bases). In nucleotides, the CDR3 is TGTGCCAGCAGCCACCTGAGGGGGCGGGAGGACGGCAATGAGCAGTTCTTC. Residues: CASSHLRGREDGNEQFF.